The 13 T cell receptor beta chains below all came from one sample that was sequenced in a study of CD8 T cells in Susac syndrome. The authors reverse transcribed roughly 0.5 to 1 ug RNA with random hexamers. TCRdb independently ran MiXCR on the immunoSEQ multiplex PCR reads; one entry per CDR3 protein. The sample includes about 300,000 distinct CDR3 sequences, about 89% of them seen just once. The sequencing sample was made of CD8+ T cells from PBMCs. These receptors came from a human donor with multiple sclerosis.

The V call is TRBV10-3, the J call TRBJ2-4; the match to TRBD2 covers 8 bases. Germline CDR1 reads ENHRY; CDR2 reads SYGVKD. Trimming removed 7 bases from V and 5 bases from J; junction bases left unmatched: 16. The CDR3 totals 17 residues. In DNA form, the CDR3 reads TGTGCCATCAACAGGCGGAGCGGGAGTTCTAGGGAAAACATTCAGTACTTC. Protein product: CAINRRSGSSRENIQYF.

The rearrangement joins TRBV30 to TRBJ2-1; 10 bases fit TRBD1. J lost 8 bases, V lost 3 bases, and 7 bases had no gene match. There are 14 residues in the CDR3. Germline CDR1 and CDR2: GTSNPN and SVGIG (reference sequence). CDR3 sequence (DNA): TGTGCCTGGAGCGACAGGGGGCGGTCGGATGAGCAGTTCTTC. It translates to CAWSDRGRSDEQFF.

DNA for the CDR3: TGTGCCAGCAGTTTATATCTGGGGACTTTGGCCAACGTCCTGACTTTC. It yields the protein CASSLYLGTLANVLTF. This rearrangement joins TRBV28 to TRBJ2-6, with D possibly being TRBD2 (6 bases). Germline CDR1 is MDHEN and CDR2 is SYDVKM. V lost 1 base and J lost 6, with 13 bases in between. The CDR3 contains 16 residues.

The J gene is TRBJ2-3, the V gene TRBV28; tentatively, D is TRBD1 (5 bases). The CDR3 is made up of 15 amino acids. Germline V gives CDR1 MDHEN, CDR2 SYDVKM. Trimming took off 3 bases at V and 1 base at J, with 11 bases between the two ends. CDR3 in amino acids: CASSLGQSRTDTQYF. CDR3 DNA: TGTGCCAGCAGTTTGGGGCAGTCTCGCACAGATACGCAGTATTTT. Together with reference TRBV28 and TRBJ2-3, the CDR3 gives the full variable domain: DVKVTQSSRYLVKRTGEKVFLECVQDMDHENMFWYRQDPGLGLRLIYFSYDVKMKEKGDIPEGYSVSREKKERFSLILESASTNQTSMYLCASSLGQSRTDTQYFGPGTRLTVL.

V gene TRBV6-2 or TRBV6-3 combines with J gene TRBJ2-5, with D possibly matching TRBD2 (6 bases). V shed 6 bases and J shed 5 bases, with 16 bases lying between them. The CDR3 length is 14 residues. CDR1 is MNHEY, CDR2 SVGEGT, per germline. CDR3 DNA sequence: TGTGCCAGCAGCCCCCGCGGGGACGTCGAGACCCAGTACTTC. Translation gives CASSPRGDVETQYF.

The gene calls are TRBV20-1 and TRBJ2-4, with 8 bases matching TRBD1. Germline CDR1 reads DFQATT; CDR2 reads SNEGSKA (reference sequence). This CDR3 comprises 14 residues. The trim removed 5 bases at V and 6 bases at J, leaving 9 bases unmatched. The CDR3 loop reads CSAPDREGRNIQYF. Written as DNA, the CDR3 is TGCAGTGCTCCGGACAGGGAAGGGAGAAACATTCAGTACTTC.

CDR3 sequence reads: CASSVTGTANTEAFF. The CDR3 DNA is TGTGCCAGCAGTGTTACCGGGACAGCGAACACTGAAGCTTTCTTT. The chain employs TRBV27 and TRBJ1-1; 7 bases are a match to TRBD1. J lost 1 base, V lost 5 bases, and 7 bases had no gene match. The CDR3 has 15 amino acids. Germline V gene data show CDR1 as MNHEY and CDR2 as SMNVEV (reference sequence).

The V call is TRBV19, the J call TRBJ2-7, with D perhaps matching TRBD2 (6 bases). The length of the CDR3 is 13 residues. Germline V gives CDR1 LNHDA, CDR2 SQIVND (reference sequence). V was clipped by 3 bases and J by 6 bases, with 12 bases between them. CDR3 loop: CASSIFSEGEQYF. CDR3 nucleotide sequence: TGTGCCAGTAGTATCTTTTCGGAGGGCGAGCAGTACTTC.

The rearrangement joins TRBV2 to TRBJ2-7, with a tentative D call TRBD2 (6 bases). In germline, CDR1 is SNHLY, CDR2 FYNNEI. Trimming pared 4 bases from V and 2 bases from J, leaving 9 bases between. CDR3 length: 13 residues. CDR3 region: CASSVAATYEQYF. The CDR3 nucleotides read TGTGCCAGCAGTGTAGCGGCAACCTACGAGCAGTACTTC.

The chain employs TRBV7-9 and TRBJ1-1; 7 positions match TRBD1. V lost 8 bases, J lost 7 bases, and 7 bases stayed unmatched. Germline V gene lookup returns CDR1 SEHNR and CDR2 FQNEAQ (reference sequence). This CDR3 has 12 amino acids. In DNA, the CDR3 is TGTGCCAGCGACAGGGTGCTAGGTGAAGCTTTCTTT. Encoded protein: CASDRVLGEAFF.

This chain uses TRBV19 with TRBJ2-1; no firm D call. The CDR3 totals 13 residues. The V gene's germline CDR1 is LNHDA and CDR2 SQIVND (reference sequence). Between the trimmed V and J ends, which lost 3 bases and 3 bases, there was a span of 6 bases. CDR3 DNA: TGTGCCAGTAGTATGGGGTTCTACAATGAGCAGTTCTTC. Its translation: CASSMGFYNEQFF.

The DNA of the CDR3 is TGTGCCAGCAGCCCCCTCAGCGGAAAGGGGCCTGGAGATACGCAGTATTTT. It is translated as CASSPLSGKGPGDTQYF. The chain is built from TRBV7-8 and TRBJ2-3; D is possibly TRBD1 or TRBD2 (5 bases each). In germline, CDR1 is SGHVS, CDR2 FQNEAQ. This CDR3 comprises 17 residues. The V end lost 5 bases, the J end lost 5 bases, and 23 bases lay between the germline ends.

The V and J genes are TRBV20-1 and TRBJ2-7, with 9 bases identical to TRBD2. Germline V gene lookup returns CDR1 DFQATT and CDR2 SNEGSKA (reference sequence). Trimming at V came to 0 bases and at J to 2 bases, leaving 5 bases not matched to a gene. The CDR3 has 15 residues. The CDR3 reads CSARDWASGTYEQYF. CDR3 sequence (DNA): TGCAGTGCTAGAGATTGGGCTAGCGGGACCTACGAGCAGTACTTC.